This T cell receptor (beta chain) stems from a study of identifying expanded T cells in peripheral blood. The assay was immunoSEQ multiplex PCR, and TCRdb's table has in-frame clones only and misses some. The table has around 57,000 clones, around 87% seen once. Study results and limitations: Technical replicates showed around 1.1 changed clones; roughly two weeks about 16.4; four weeks 19.

This clone was recorded only once. The antigen remains undetermined. V was shortened by 3 bases and J by 7 bases, with 13 bases between the two germline ends. The CDR3 loop spans 14 amino acids. Germline CDR1 is SGDLS and CDR2 is YYNGEE. The chain joins TRBV9 to TRBJ1-4; possible D gene TRBD1, 5 bases. This clonotype was sampled from a person between 18 and 75 years old in good health. The source material was blood. CDR3 loop: CASSAGPDTEKLFF. DNA for the CDR3: TGTGCCAGCAGCGCGGGACCGGACACTGAAAAACTGTTTTTT. The full variable domain, completed using reference TRBV9 and TRBJ1-4, is DSGVTQTPKHLITATGQRVTLRCSPRSGDLSVYWYQQSLDQGLQFLIQYYNGEERAKGNILERFSAQQFPDLHSELNLSSLELGDSALYFCASSAGPDTEKLFFGSGTQLSVL.